This T cell receptor beta chain emerged from a study of early T cells in non-severe SARS-CoV-2 infection. At the level of the study: Chains were not paired, and sequencing was done on bulk RNA from unsorted whole blood.

This clonotype was detected only a few times. MiXCR, applied by TCRdb to the 5' RACE reads, yields one record per CDR3 protein. The sample carries roughly 110,000 distinct CDR3 sequences, 8.5% to 14% recorded once. Losses at the gene ends were 5 bases for V and 4 bases for J; bases not matched to a gene: 28. CDR1 SEHNR and CDR2 FQNEAQ come from the germline V gene (reference sequence). This CDR3 is built from 21 residues. The sample taken for sequencing was whole blood. The receptor comes from an adult who was a healthcare worker with PCR-confirmed SARS-CoV-2 infection or an uninfected control (not recorded which). This sequence joins TRBV7-9 and TRBJ2-7; 8 bases are a match to TRBD2. The CDR3 bases are TGTGCCAGCAGCCCGCGGGGTGGTGGCCTAGCGGGTTCTGGGGCACCTTACGAGCAGTACTTC. Amino acids: CASSPRGGGLAGSGAPYEQYF.